This T cell receptor (beta chain) was recovered during a study of graft-versus-host responses after intestinal transplantation. Profiled with immunoSEQ multiplex PCR; TCRdb holds only in-frame clones, not every one. Among about 110,000 clones listed, 90% to 95% were seen once. The germline V gene encodes CDR1 SGHRS and CDR2 YFSETQ. This CDR3 comprises 16 residues. The V end lost 7 bases, the J end lost 6 bases, and 25 bases lay between the germline ends. Of note for this clone: The antigen is undetermined.

This clonotype was sampled from a human donor who was the organ donor for an intestinal transplant. The chain uses TRBV5-1 and TRBJ1-2; maybe TRBD1 (5 bases). The sample was unstimulated CD4+ T cells sorted from spleen or lymph node cells, taken before transplant. In DNA, the CDR3 is TGCGCCAGCCGCGAAACCATCAGGGAGAGAGGGGATGGCTACACCTTC. It codes for CASRETIRERGDGYTF.